The 28 T cell receptor beta chains presented below share a single source sample, sequenced in a study of T cell responses to AZD1222 COVID-19 vaccine (dated by TCRdb to 2020 to 2023). The library came from the immunoSEQ multiplex PCR assay. Imported from immuneACCESS, the table was reduced by TCRdb to in-frame sequences with V and J called. These copies leave out some clones; in studies compared against another copy, an unresolved V gene accounts for under half, and the cause of the remainder is not known. Here the sample has 75,000 to 85,000 clones; roughly 90% occur a single time. The top ten constitute over 1.1% of the sample. Sample time point, as interpreted from the label and publication: about 28 days (+/-7) after the second vaccine dose. This material consisted of peripheral blood, taken 28 days after the second AZD1222 dose. The receptors derive from an adult who received the AZD1222 COVID-19 vaccine.

DNA for the CDR3: TGTGCCCTGGGATCTCAAGGGATGAACACTGAAGCTTTCTTT. It yields the protein CALGSQGMNTEAFF. The J gene is TRBJ1-1, the V gene TRBV30; D gene uncertain. The CDR3 sequence is 14 residues long. The germline V gene has CDR1 GTSNPN and CDR2 SVGIG (reference sequence). The V end was cut by 8 bases, the J end by 0 bases, with 16 bases between. Supplemented by reference TRBV30 and TRBJ1-1, the full variable domain reads SQTIHQWPATLVQPVGSPLSLECTVEGTSNPNLYWYRQAAGRGLQLLFYSVGIGQISSEVPQNLSASRPQDRQFILSSKKLLLSDSGFYLCALGSQGMNTEAFFGQGTRLTVV.

This clone was seen only once. The chain recombines TRBV3-1 (or the pseudogene TRBV3-2) with TRBJ1-6; weak D call: TRBD1 (5 bases). The CDR3 loop spans 15 amino acids. Per the germline V gene, CDR1 is LGHDT and CDR2 is YNNKEL (reference sequence). V was clipped by 0 bases and J by 9 bases, with 12 bases between them. CDR3 nucleotide sequence: TGTGCCAGCAGCCAAGACCGTCATGGGACTTCACCCCTCCACTTT. Protein sequence: CASSQDRHGTSPLHF.

V gene TRBV5-6 combines with J gene TRBJ1-3; the D is unclear. The germline V gene has CDR1 SGHDT and CDR2 YYEEEE. The CDR3 consists of 13 residues. V lost 1 base and J lost 3, with 5 bases in between. CDR3 sequence reads: CASSLNDGNTIYF. The CDR3 DNA sequence: TGTGCCAGCAGCTTGAACGATGGAAACACCATATATTTT.

This clone was detected only once. This chain uses TRBV6-5 with TRBJ1-6; no clear D. V lost 2 bases and J 3 bases, leaving 8 bases between the germline ends. Germline V gene lookup returns CDR1 MNHEY and CDR2 SVGAGI. This CDR3 contains 15 residues. The DNA for the CDR3 is TGTGCCAGCAGTTACGAACTTCGCTATAATTCACCCCTCCACTTT. This codes for CASSYELRYNSPLHF.

Here the CDR3 DNA reads TGCAGCGTTGAACGACGGGGGCGTCGGGAGACCAATGAGCAGTTCTTC. Encoded protein: CSVERRGRRETNEQFF. The chain links TRBV29-1 to TRBJ2-1; D is perhaps TRBD1 or TRBD2 (6 bases each). CDR1 is SQVTM and CDR2 is ANQGSEA in the germline V gene. This CDR3 is 16 amino acids long. V lost 2 bases, J lost 6 bases, and 20 bases lay in between.

V is TRBV2 and J is TRBJ2-7, with D tentatively TRBD1 (6 bases). This CDR3 is built from 14 residues. In germline, CDR1 is SNHLY, CDR2 FYNNEI. V lost 4 bases, J lost 3 bases, and 13 bases lay in between. The CDR3 loop is CASSADRTNYEQYF. The CDR3 region has the DNA TGTGCCAGCAGTGCCGACAGGACCAACTACGAGCAGTACTTC.

This chain connects TRBV18 to TRBJ1-5; D might be TRBD1 (5 bases). CDR1 KGHSH and CDR2 LQKENI come from the germline V gene. The CDR3 is 15 amino acids. Trimming removed 6 bases from V and 0 bases from J, with 12 bases in between. CDR3 sequence: CASSSGPNSNQPQHF. In nucleotides, the CDR3 is TGTGCCAGCTCCTCGGGACCTAATAGCAATCAGCCCCAGCATTTT.

The gene calls are TRBV5-4 and TRBJ1-3; possibly TRBD1 for D (5 bases). Germline lookup yields CDR1 SGHNT and CDR2 YYREEE (reference sequence). This CDR3 region has 15 residues. V lost 3 bases and J lost 2, with 12 bases in between. The CDR3 is CASSSQGHPGNTIYF. In nucleotides, the CDR3 is TGTGCCAGCAGCTCCCAGGGCCACCCTGGAAACACCATATATTTT.

The J gene is TRBJ1-3, the V gene TRBV7-3; TRBD1 aligns across 11 bases. CDR1 SGHTA and CDR2 FQGTGA come from the germline V gene. The CDR3 totals 14 residues. V gave up 5 bases and J gave up 9 bases; unmatched junction bases: 6. The CDR3 DNA reads as TGTGCCAGCAGCCCCGGACAGGGGGCAGGCACCATATATTTT. It encodes CASSPGQGAGTIYF.

The chain has TRBV4-3 and TRBJ1-4; D unclear. Trimming pared 1 base from V and 7 bases from J, leaving 16 bases between. Germline values: CDR1 LGHNA, CDR2 YSLEER. The CDR3 has 16 residues. The CDR3 nucleotides are TGCGCCAGCAGCCAAGTGGCAGATTATCGTGGTGAAAAACTGTTTTTT. Its protein is CASSQVADYRGEKLFF.

The rearrangement joins TRBV6-5 to TRBJ1-2, with a tentative D call TRBD1 (6 bases). Trimming stripped 5 bases from V and 5 bases from J, with 9 bases between. Germline-derived CDR1 and CDR2 are MNHEY and SVGAGI. This CDR3 comprises 12 residues. The CDR3 reads CASSPTGYGYTF. Written as DNA, the CDR3 is TGTGCCAGCAGTCCAACAGGGTATGGCTACACCTTC.

The chain carries TRBV2 and TRBJ2-7, with D possibly being TRBD2 (6 bases). V gave up 6 bases and J gave up 4 bases, with 7 bases separating them. The germline V gene has CDR1 SNHLY and CDR2 FYNNEI. The CDR3 is 11 residues long. The CDR3 loop reads CASRGGYEQYF. The CDR3 DNA follows: TGTGCCAGCAGAGGAGGGTACGAGCAGTACTTC.

The chain has TRBV24-1 and TRBJ1-1; no clear D gene. The CDR3 consists of 11 residues. Deletions cut 3 bases from V and 4 bases from J, with 2 bases between. The germline V gene encodes CDR1 KGHDR and CDR2 SFDVKD. CDR3 amino acids: CATSDGTEAFF. CDR3 coding DNA: TGTGCCACCAGTGATGGCACTGAAGCTTTCTTT.

CDR3 loop: CSVEAGGTGANVLTF. DNA for the CDR3: TGCAGCGTTGAAGCGGGGGGCACTGGGGCCAACGTCCTGACTTTC. This rearrangement joins TRBV29-1 to TRBJ2-6; the D gene is possibly TRBD2 (7 bases). CDR1 is SQVTM and CDR2 is ANQGSEA in the germline V gene. This CDR3 is 15 amino acids long. V shed 1 base and J shed 2 bases, with 9 bases lying between them.

The chain joins TRBV12-2 to TRBJ2-1; whether TRBD1, the table's D call, matches the DNA was not checked. TRBV12-2 is a pseudogene segment. CDR3 length: 14 amino acids. The CDR3 DNA reads TGTGCAAGTCGCTTAGTAGGGGTTGAGGATGAGCAGTTCTTC. The encoded protein is CASRLVGVEDEQFF.

This rearrangement joins TRBV27 to TRBJ1-2, with D perhaps TRBD1 (5 bases). CDR1 is MNHEY and CDR2 is SMNVEV in the germline V gene (reference sequence). This CDR3 is 14 amino acids long. Trimming shortened V by 0 bases and J by 4 bases, and 9 bases separated the two germline ends. The CDR3 region has the DNA TGTGCCAGCAGTTTATCGGGACGGATCTATGGCTACACCTTC. Its translation: CASSLSGRIYGYTF.

This chain connects TRBV18 to TRBJ1-1, with 10 bases matching TRBD1. This CDR3 region has 14 residues. V shed 5 bases and J 3 bases; nucleotides not matched to a gene: 3. Germline V gene data show CDR1 as KGHSH and CDR2 as LQKENI. The CDR3 protein is CASSGQGGYTEAFF. The DNA for the CDR3 is TGTGCCAGCTCAGGACAGGGGGGATACACTGAAGCTTTCTTT.

Note on this clone: Other DNA sequences in this sample translate to the same CDR3. The rearrangement uses TRBV5-6 and TRBJ1-2, with D unresolved. Germline CDR1 is SGHDT and CDR2 is YYEEEE. With 0 bases removed from V and 4 bases from J, the gap between germline ends came to 4 bases. CDR3 size: 12 residues. The CDR3 DNA follows: TGTGCCAGCAGCTTGGCTCTCTATGGCTACACCTTC. It yields the protein CASSLALYGYTF.

The V gene is TRBV30, the J gene TRBJ1-4; D gene uncertain. Germline V gene data show CDR1 as GTSNPN and CDR2 as SVGIG (reference sequence). Trimming took 7 bases from V and 7 from J, leaving 10 bases between them. CDR3 size: 11 residues. As DNA, the CDR3 is TGTGCCTACCAAATGGTTGAAAAACTGTTTTTT. This encodes CAYQMVEKLFF. Together with reference TRBV30 and TRBJ1-4, the CDR3 gives the full variable domain: SQTIHQWPATLVQPVGSPLSLECTVEGTSNPNLYWYRQAAGRGLQLLFYSVGIGQISSEVPQNLSASRPQDRQFILSSKKLLLSDSGFYLCAYQMVEKLFFGSGTQLSVL.

The chain uses TRBV6-4 and TRBJ2-7; TRBD1 matches 7 bases. Germline V CDR1 and CDR2: MRHNA, SNTAGT. The junction had 14 bases not matched to a gene; V was cut back by 0 bases and J by 0 bases. CDR3 length equals 19 residues. CDR3 protein: CASSDSRDRVPNSSYEQYF. The CDR3 region has the DNA TGTGCCAGCAGTGACTCCCGAGACAGGGTTCCTAATAGCTCCTACGAGCAGTACTTC.

The V call is TRBV5-5, the J call TRBJ1-2; 7 bases line up with TRBD1. The CDR3 is 14 residues long. Losses at the gene ends were 4 bases for V and 8 bases for J; bases not matched to a gene: 11. Germline V gene data show CDR1 as SGHKS and CDR2 as YYEKEE (reference sequence). CDR3 loop: CASSHVTGIPGYTF. The CDR3 DNA follows: TGTGCCAGCAGCCACGTGACAGGGATACCCGGCTACACCTTC.

The DNA of the CDR3 is TGTGCCAGTAGAGAGGGTTATGATCAGCCCCAGCATTTT. This translates into CASREGYDQPQHF. This chain connects TRBV28 to TRBJ1-5; no definite D call. The CDR3 spans 13 residues. Germline V gene sequence: CDR1 MDHEN, CDR2 SYDVKM. V lost 9 bases to trimming and J lost 5 bases, with 14 bases between them.

This clone was found once. The gene calls are TRBV28 and TRBJ2-4; D gene unclear. CDR1 MDHEN and CDR2 SYDVKM come from the germline V gene. CDR3 length equals 16 residues. The V and J ends lost 4 bases and 0 bases respectively, with 13 bases between them. This CDR3 reads CASSYPNHLAKNIQYF. CDR3 sequence (DNA): TGTGCCAGCAGTTATCCGAACCACCTAGCCAAAAACATTCAGTACTTC.

The gene calls are TRBV10-3 and TRBJ2-3; TRBD2 matches at 9 bases. The trim removed 8 bases at V and 2 bases at J, leaving 11 bases unmatched. The CDR3 has 16 residues. Germline V lookup: CDR1 ENHRY, CDR2 SYGVKD. Here the CDR3 DNA reads TGTGCCATCGGAGGCCTAGCGGGGACCAACACAGATACGCAGTATTTT. Translated, it gives CAIGGLAGTNTDTQYF.

In its sample, this clone was seen once. V gene TRBV7-9 combines with J gene TRBJ2-4, with D possibly matching TRBD2 (6 bases). This CDR3 has 13 residues. The V end lost 10 bases, the J end lost 8 bases, and 18 bases lay between the germline ends. Germline V gives CDR1 SEHNR, CDR2 FQNEAQ (reference sequence). Here the CDR3 reads CATIGTSSDIQYF. The CDR3 DNA follows: TGTGCCACAATCGGGACTTCGAGCGACATTCAGTACTTC.

Comment on this clone: At one end, the junction sequence differs from germline, possibly due to a read error. The chain links TRBV3-1 (or the pseudogene TRBV3-2) to TRBJ2-7; tentative D call: TRBD1 (6 bases). The CDR3 totals 14 residues. The germline gives CDR1 LGHDT, CDR2 YNNKEL (reference sequence). As DNA, the CDR3 is TGTGCCAGCAACCAACAGGGACAAGGGTACGAGCAGTACTTC. Its protein is CASNQQGQGYEQYF.

The chain couples TRBV7-9 to TRBJ2-7; D is unclear. CDR3 length: 12 amino acids. V lost 11 bases and J lost 3, with 14 bases in between. Germline V gene data show CDR1 as SEHNR and CDR2 as FQNEAQ (reference sequence). The CDR3, as DNA: TGTGCCTTGCGGCTGGAAAACTACGAGCAGTACTTC. Translating it yields CALRLENYEQYF.

This clone has just a few counts. The J gene is TRBJ1-6, the V gene TRBV7-6, with D perhaps matching TRBD1 (6 bases). The V gene's germline CDR1 is SGHVS and CDR2 FNYEAQ. V lost 5 bases and J 0 bases, leaving 11 bases between the germline ends. This CDR3 contains 16 residues. CDR3 nucleotides: TGTGCCAGCAGCATTCGACAGGCCTCCTATAATTCACCCCTCCACTTT. Protein: CASSIRQASYNSPLHF. Complete variable domain (other parts from reference TRBV7-6 and TRBJ1-6): GAGVSQSPRYKVTKRGQDVALRCDPISGHVSLYWYRQALGQGPEFLTYFNYEAQQDKSGLPNDRFSAERPEGSISTLTIQRTEQRDSAMYRCASSIRQASYNSPLHFGNGTRLTVT.